These 18 T cell receptor beta chains originate from one sample sequenced in a study of cytomegalovirus exposure and HLA in healthy donors. The method was immunoSEQ multiplex PCR; TCRdb's version includes in-frame clones alone and lacks a portion of them. This table holds roughly 100,000 clones, approximately 94% found once. The sequenced sample was PBMCs. All receptors derive from a young woman in good health and CMV-seronegative.

The V and J genes are TRBV5-1 and TRBJ1-4; 10 positions match TRBD1. V gave up 7 bases and J gave up 8 bases; unmatched junction bases: 8. The CDR3 totals 14 residues. Germline V gene data show CDR1 as SGHRS and CDR2 as YFSETQ. The CDR3 nucleotides are TGCGCCAGCGGACCCGGGACAGGGGTCGAAAAACTGTTTTTT. Amino acids: CASGPGTGVEKLFF.

V gene TRBV12-5 combines with J gene TRBJ2-1, with 14 positions matching TRBD2. The germline CDR1 and CDR2 sequences are LGHNT and FRNRAP. This CDR3 is 17 amino acids long. Trimming removed 1 base from V and 8 bases from J; junction bases left unmatched: 7. CDR3 sequence: CASGLARLAGGPHEQFF. DNA of the CDR3: TGTGCTAGTGGTTTGGCCCGACTAGCGGGAGGGCCCCATGAGCAGTTCTTC.

This chain joins TRBV7-8 and TRBJ2-1; no reliable D call. V lost 5 bases and J 2 bases, leaving 10 bases between the germline ends. The CDR3 loop spans 14 amino acids. Per germline, CDR1 SGHVS and CDR2 FQNEAQ. The CDR3 spells CASSPSAPYNEQFF. In DNA, the CDR3 is TGTGCCAGCAGCCCTAGTGCCCCCTACAATGAGCAGTTCTTC.

V and J are TRBV11-3 and TRBJ2-1; D is ambiguous. V was trimmed by 1 base and J by 4 bases, leaving 5 bases between them. Germline V gene sequence: CDR1 SGHNT, CDR2 YENEEA. This CDR3 spans 13 amino acids. CDR3 sequence reads: CASSLGGYNEQFF. For the CDR3, the DNA is TGTGCCAGCAGCTTAGGAGGATACAATGAGCAGTTCTTC.

The chain combines TRBV2 with TRBJ2-5, with 9 bases matching TRBD1. The V segment lost 4 bases and the J segment 4 bases; nucleotides outside the gene matches: 4. CDR3 length: 14 residues. Germline V gene data show CDR1 as SNHLY and CDR2 as FYNNEI. The CDR3 DNA sequence: TGTGCCAGCAGTGGTGACAGGGGGTTAGAGACCCAGTACTTC. It codes for CASSGDRGLETQYF.

The sample holds one count of this clone. This sequence joins TRBV5-8 and TRBJ2-1, with a tentative D call TRBD2 (6 bases). CDR3 length: 15 residues. The V end lost 0 bases, the J end lost 2 bases, and 9 bases lay between the germline ends. Germline V gives CDR1 SGHTS, CDR2 YDEGEE. In nucleotides, the CDR3 is TGTGCCAGCAGCTTGGGGGCTAGCGCCTACAATGAGCAGTTCTTC. Its protein is CASSLGASAYNEQFF.

This clone was seen once. V is TRBV7-2 and J is TRBJ1-1; the D gene is possibly TRBD1 (6 bases). Looked up from germline, CDR1 is SGHTA and CDR2 is FQGNSA. V was shortened by 3 bases and J by 1 base, with 12 bases between the two germline ends. The CDR3 is made up of 15 amino acids. CDR3 sequence: CASSFISQGNTEAFF. The CDR3 coding sequence is TGTGCCAGCAGCTTTATATCACAGGGGAACACTGAAGCTTTCTTT.

This rearrangement joins TRBV7-3 to TRBJ2-3; 9 positions agree with TRBD2. The CDR3 consists of 15 residues. V lost 4 bases, J lost 6 bases, and 8 bases stayed unmatched. Germline V gene lookup returns CDR1 SGHTA and CDR2 FQGTGA. CDR3 DNA sequence: TGTGCCAGCAGCTGGCTAGCGGGGTCATCGGATACGCAGTATTTT. This encodes CASSWLAGSSDTQYF.

The chain carries TRBV30 and TRBJ1-3; D is uncertain. This CDR3 comprises 13 residues. Trimming removed 3 bases from V and 3 bases from J, with 9 bases in between. The germline gives CDR1 GTSNPN, CDR2 SVGIG (reference sequence). This CDR3 is CAWSREFGNTIYF. Written as DNA, the CDR3 is TGTGCCTGGAGCCGGGAGTTTGGAAACACCATATATTTT.

This clone came up once. The CDR3 sequence: CASSLDRAGDQGGYTF. The CDR3 region has the DNA TGTGCCAGCAGCTTAGATCGGGCAGGAGACCAGGGTGGCTACACCTTC. This sequence joins TRBV7-3 and TRBJ1-2; the D gene is possibly TRBD1 (5 bases). The CDR3 totals 16 residues. CDR1 and CDR2 (germline): SGHTA, FQGTGA. Trimming pared 2 bases from V and 7 bases from J, leaving 20 bases between.

The chain carries TRBV15 and TRBJ2-6, with D perhaps TRBD1 (5 bases). Deletions cut 2 bases from V and 2 bases from J, with 7 bases between. This CDR3 is built from 15 residues. Looked up from germline, CDR1 is LNHNV and CDR2 is YYDKDF (reference sequence). The CDR3 spells CATSRQGPGANVLTF. Here the CDR3 DNA reads TGTGCCACCAGCAGACAGGGTCCTGGGGCCAACGTCCTGACTTTC.

The V call is TRBV6-1, the J call TRBJ1-2, with TRBD1 as a possible D gene (5 bases). V shed 1 base and J shed 4 bases, with 10 bases lying between them. Germline-derived CDR1 and CDR2 are MNHNS and SASEGT. There are 14 residues in the CDR3. The CDR3 is CASSEESGGYGYTF. As DNA, the CDR3 is TGTGCCAGCAGTGAAGAGTCGGGGGGCTATGGCTACACCTTC.

The V call is TRBV27, the J call TRBJ1-1; 9 bases line up with TRBD1. The V segment lost 6 bases and the J segment 4 bases; nucleotides outside the gene matches: 9. The CDR3 is 15 amino acids. Germline V gene sequence: CDR1 MNHEY, CDR2 SMNVEV (reference sequence). The CDR3 region has the DNA TGTGCCAGCAGCCCGGGACAGGGATTCGGCACTGAAGCTTTCTTT. Translated: CASSPGQGFGTEAFF.

The rearrangement uses TRBV28 and TRBJ1-1, with D uncertain. Per the germline V gene, CDR1 is MDHEN and CDR2 is SYDVKM. Trimming took off 5 bases at V and 5 bases at J, with 12 bases between the two ends. This CDR3 contains 13 residues. The CDR3 region is CASSGNRGTEAFF. For the CDR3, the DNA is TGTGCCAGCAGTGGGAATAGAGGGACTGAAGCTTTCTTT.

This rearrangement joins TRBV7-9 to TRBJ2-7; D is perhaps TRBD1 (6 bases). The V end lost 5 bases, the J end lost 7 bases, and 18 bases lay between the germline ends. The CDR3 is 14 residues long. Germline V CDR1 and CDR2: SEHNR, FQNEAQ (reference sequence). The CDR3 sequence: CASSGPGQNLEQYF. CDR3 nucleotides: TGTGCCAGCAGCGGCCCGGGACAAAACCTAGAGCAGTACTTC.

This clone showed up just a few times. This sequence joins TRBV2 and TRBJ2-7, with no clear D. Germline V gene sequence: CDR1 SNHLY, CDR2 FYNNEI. V was shortened by 4 bases and J by 7 bases, with 11 bases between the two germline ends. CDR3 length: 12 amino acids. CDR3 sequence: CASSVDIREQYF. The CDR3 DNA follows: TGTGCCAGCAGTGTTGACATCAGAGAGCAGTACTTC. The whole variable domain, filled in from reference TRBV2 and TRBJ2-7, reads EPEVTQTPSHQVTQMGQEVILRCVPISNHLYFYWYRQILGQKVEFLVSFYNNEISEKSEIFDDQFSVERPDGSNFTLKIRSTKLEDSAMYFCASSVDIREQYFGPGTRLTVT.

This clone is a singleton in its sample. The chain is built from TRBV18 and TRBJ1-1; D remains ambiguous. Germline-derived CDR1 and CDR2 are KGHSH and LQKENI. The CDR3 is 13 amino acids. The germline V and J ends were trimmed by 2 bases and 8 bases, with 12 bases remaining between them. This CDR3 reads CASSPFEDTEAFF. In DNA form, the CDR3 reads TGTGCCAGCTCACCATTTGAGGATACCGAAGCTTTCTTT.

In DNA form, the CDR3 reads TGTGCCAGCAGCCTGACGCTGAGGGACAGGGGGCGCAACGAGCAGTACTTC. It is translated as CASSLTLRDRGRNEQYF. The rearrangement links TRBV7-8 to TRBJ2-7; 12 bases align to TRBD1. Germline CDR1 reads SGHVS; CDR2 reads FQNEAQ. Unmatched junction bases numbered 13, after V lost 5 bases and J lost 5 bases. The CDR3 covers 17 residues.